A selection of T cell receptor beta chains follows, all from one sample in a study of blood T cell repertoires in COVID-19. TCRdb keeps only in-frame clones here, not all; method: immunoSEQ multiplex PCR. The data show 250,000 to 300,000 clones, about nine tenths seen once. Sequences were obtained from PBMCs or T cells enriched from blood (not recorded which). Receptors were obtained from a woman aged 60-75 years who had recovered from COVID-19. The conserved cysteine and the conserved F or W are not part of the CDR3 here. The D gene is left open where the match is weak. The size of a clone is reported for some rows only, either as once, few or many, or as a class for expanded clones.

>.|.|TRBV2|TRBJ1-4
ATTREGARTGEKLF
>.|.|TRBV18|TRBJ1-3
ASSPTTASGNTIY
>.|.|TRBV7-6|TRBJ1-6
ASSLEEGYNSPLH
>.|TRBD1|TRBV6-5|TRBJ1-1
ASRDRGPNTEAF
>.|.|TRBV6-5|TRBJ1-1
ASTLTGGLGTEAF
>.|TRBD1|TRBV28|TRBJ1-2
ASSSGQGGGYT
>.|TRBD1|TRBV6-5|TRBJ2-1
ASSPDRGTYNEQF
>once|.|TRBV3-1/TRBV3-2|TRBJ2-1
ASSQVEWSVQF
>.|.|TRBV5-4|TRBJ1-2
ASRWDIGGYT
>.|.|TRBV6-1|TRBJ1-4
ASSEDWGLNEKLF
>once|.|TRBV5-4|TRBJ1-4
ASSFRTGSGGEKLF
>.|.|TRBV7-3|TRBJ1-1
ASSLNSQEGTEAF
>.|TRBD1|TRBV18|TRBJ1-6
ASSGQVNSPLH
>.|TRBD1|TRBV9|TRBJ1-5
ASSEQGADQPQH
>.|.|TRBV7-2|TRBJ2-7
AILLPLPSYEQY
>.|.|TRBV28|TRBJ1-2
ASQEDGYT
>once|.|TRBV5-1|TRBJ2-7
ASSLVQGAYEQY
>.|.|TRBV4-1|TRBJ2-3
ASSPGRADTQY
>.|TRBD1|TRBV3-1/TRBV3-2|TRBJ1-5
ASSPGQGGRWPQH
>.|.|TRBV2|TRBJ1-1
ASRTESNTEAF
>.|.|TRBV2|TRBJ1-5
ASSGNNQPQH
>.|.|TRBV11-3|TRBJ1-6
ASSLATGSPLH